The next 25 T cell receptor beta chains were all read from a single sample in a study of T cell repertoires in cytomegalovirus infection. TCRdb re-called the reads through MiXCR, storing one row per CDR3 protein. The repertoire holds about 180,000 distinct CDR3 sequences, 13% to 15% seen once, with over 20% in the top ten. Sequencing was performed on PBMCs. The receptors were sampled from a human donor in good health (CMV status not recorded). Some clones in this sample may be carry-over from other donors' samples.

This clonotype was picked up many times. The CDR3 DNA reads TGTGCCAGCAGCCTTTTTGGGAAGGAGTTCTTC. Translating gives CASSLFGKEFF. The J gene is TRBJ2-1, the V gene TRBV7-2; D is undetermined. This CDR3 has 11 amino acids. Germline V gene data show CDR1 as SGHTA and CDR2 as FQGNSA. The germline V and J ends were trimmed by 5 bases and 14 bases, with 13 bases remaining between them.

This clonotype was recorded at least ten times. The chain is built from TRBV6-2 or TRBV6-3 and TRBJ2-7; a weak D match, TRBD2 (5 bases). Germline V gene data show CDR1 as MNHEY and CDR2 as SVGEGT. V shed 6 bases and J shed 7 bases, with 13 bases lying between them. The length of the CDR3 is 12 residues. This chain's CDR3 is CASSPAEEEQYF. The CDR3 region has the DNA TGTGCCAGCAGCCCAGCGGAAGAGGAGCAGTACTTC.

This clonotype was observed a handful of times. The chain combines TRBV6-2 or TRBV6-3 with TRBJ2-6, with D perhaps TRBD1 (6 bases). The germline V and J ends were trimmed by 8 bases and 0 bases, with 17 bases remaining between them. CDR1 and CDR2 from the germline V gene are MNHEY and SVGEGT. The CDR3 extends over 17 amino acids. DNA for the CDR3: TGTGCCAGCGCCGAGGACAGTTTCAGCTCTGGGGCCAACGTCCTGACTTTC. As protein: CASAEDSFSSGANVLTF.

This clonotype has ten or more counts. The CDR3 bases are TGTGCCAGCAGCACGCGACAGGGGTTCGGCTATGGCTACACCTTC. It specifies CASSTRQGFGYGYTF. V is TRBV7-2 and J is TRBJ1-2; 8 nucleotides align to TRBD1. Germline V gene data show CDR1 as SGHTA and CDR2 as FQGNSA. The junction had 9 bases not matched to a gene; V was cut back by 5 bases and J by 4 bases. CDR3 length: 15 residues.

This clonotype was counted ten times or more. This sequence joins TRBV19 and TRBJ2-7; TRBD1 agrees at 10 bases. The V gene end was trimmed by 5 bases and the J gene end by 5 bases; junction bases not matched to a gene: 9. Germline lookup yields CDR1 LNHDA and CDR2 SQIVND (reference sequence). This CDR3 spans 15 amino acids. The CDR3 DNA follows: TGTGCCAGTAGTCCCCGGGACAGGGGAAATGACGAGCAGTACTTC. Translated, it gives CASSPRDRGNDEQYF.

This clonotype has more than one count but fewer than ten. The chain recombines TRBV7-9 with TRBJ1-1; D remains unclear. The CDR3 consists of 14 residues. Germline V gene sequence: CDR1 SEHNR, CDR2 FQNEAQ (reference sequence). V was shortened by 1 base and J by 1 base, with 7 bases between the two germline ends. CDR3 DNA: TGTGCCAGCAGCTTAGAACACACGAACACTGAAGCTTTCTTT. It specifies CASSLEHTNTEAFF. The full variable domain, in which reference TRBV7-9 and TRBJ1-1 provide the parts outside the CDR3, is DTGVSQNPRHKITKRGQNVTFRCDPISEHNRLYWYRQTLGQGPEFLTYFQNEAQLEKSRLLSDRFSAERPKGSFSTLEIQRTEQGDSAMYLCASSLEHTNTEAFFGQGTRLTVV.

This clonotype showed up just a few times. A single base separates this from a much larger clone, so it may be a read error. This chain connects TRBV27 to TRBJ1-1; D is undetermined. V dropped 2 bases and J dropped 1 base, with 5 bases sitting between them. Germline-derived CDR1 and CDR2 are MNHEY and SMNVEV (reference sequence). There are 13 residues in the CDR3. Written as DNA, the CDR3 is TGTGCCAGCAGTTTAGAGGAGAACACTGAAGCTTTCTTT. This translates into CASSLEENTEAFF.

This clonotype was seen repeatedly, ten times or more. This chain links TRBV7-2 with TRBJ1-1; D unclear. The CDR3 is 13 residues long. V shed 4 bases and J shed 8 bases, with 14 bases lying between them. Looked up from germline, CDR1 is SGHTA and CDR2 is FQGNSA. The CDR3 coding sequence is TGTGCCAGCAGCTCCCGACAATTAAGAGAAGCTTTCTTT. Its translation: CASSSRQLREAFF. Complete variable domain (other parts from reference TRBV7-2 and TRBJ1-1): GAGVSQSPSNKVTEKGKDVELRCDPISGHTALYWYRQSLGQGLEFLIYFQGNSAPDKSGLPSDRFSAERTGGSVSTLTIQRTQQEDSAVYLCASSSRQLREAFFGQGTRLTVV.

This clonotype was seen at least ten times. The chain combines TRBV19 with TRBJ2-7; D tentatively fits TRBD1 or TRBD2 (6 bases each). Germline CDR1 LNHDA, CDR2 SQIVND (reference sequence). V lost 5 bases to trimming and J lost 5 bases, with 10 bases between them. The CDR3 loop spans 12 amino acids. CDR3 sequence: CASSEGGHEQYF. DNA for the CDR3: TGTGCCAGTAGTGAGGGGGGCCACGAGCAGTACTTC.

In this sample, this clonotype turned up many times. The chain carries TRBV6-5 and TRBJ2-5; perhaps TRBD1 as D (6 bases). The length of the CDR3 is 16 residues. Germline CDR1 is MNHEY and CDR2 is SVGAGI. The V end lost 2 bases, the J end lost 1 base, and 14 bases lay between the germline ends. The CDR3 region is CASSYLRQDIQETQYF. DNA of the CDR3: TGTGCCAGCAGTTACCTTAGACAGGACATCCAAGAGACCCAGTACTTC.

The chain employs TRBV7-8 and TRBJ2-5; a possible D gene is TRBD2 (5 bases). The CDR3 is 14 residues long. Germline V gene lookup returns CDR1 SGHVS and CDR2 FQNEAQ. Trimming stripped 5 bases from V and 3 bases from J, with 13 bases between. CDR3 sequence reads: CASSREWGEETQYF. The CDR3 bases are TGTGCCAGCAGCCGAGAGTGGGGAGAAGAGACCCAGTACTTC.

In this sample, this clonotype turned up a few times. The chain carries TRBV5-6 and TRBJ2-5; TRBD2 agrees at 9 bases. The ends lost 0 bases at V and 2 bases at J; junction bases unmatched: 8. The CDR3 length is 17 residues. CDR1 SGHDT and CDR2 YYEEEE come from the germline V gene. CDR3 in DNA: TGTGCCAGCAGCTTGGCGGCGGGGGGGGTCCTTCAAGAGACCCAGTACTTC. It encodes CASSLAAGGVLQETQYF.

At least ten counts were recorded for this clonotype. This chain links TRBV4-3 with TRBJ2-7; 8 bases align to TRBD2. The germline V gene encodes CDR1 LGHNA and CDR2 YSLEER. The CDR3 loop spans 18 amino acids. The ends lost 1 base at V and 3 bases at J; junction bases unmatched: 14. CDR3 loop: CASSQGEREGRRVYEQYF. CDR3 bases: TGCGCCAGCAGCCAAGGGGAACGGGAGGGCCGCCGGGTCTACGAGCAGTACTTC.

The V and J genes are TRBV20-1 and TRBJ1-5, with a tentative D call TRBD1 (5 bases). The CDR3 covers 15 residues. V was trimmed by 8 bases and J by 6 bases, leaving 23 bases between them. From germline, CDR1 is DFQATT and CDR2 SNEGSKA (reference sequence). In nucleotides, the CDR3 is TGCAGTCCCCGGGGAGGGGTAGGTGAAAGTCAGCCCCAGCATTTT. Translating it yields CSPRGGVGESQPQHF.

At least ten counts were recorded for this clonotype. V usage is TRBV7-8 and J usage is TRBJ2-2; D is ambiguous. Germline V gene sequence: CDR1 SGHVS, CDR2 FQNEAQ. This CDR3 region has 13 residues. The V gene lost 7 bases and the J gene lost 0 bases, with 6 bases spanning the gap. CDR3 DNA: TGTGCCAGCAAGGAGCCGAACACCGGGGAGCTGTTTTTT. It encodes CASKEPNTGELFF.

A few counts support this clonotype. V is TRBV18 and J is TRBJ2-4; perhaps TRBD2 as D (5 bases). The V end lost 1 base, the J end lost 7 bases, and 5 bases lay between the germline ends. The CDR3 runs 12 residues. Germline values: CDR1 KGHSH, CDR2 LQKENI. CDR3 in amino acids: CASSPRGNIQYF. CDR3 bases: TGTGCCAGCTCACCACGAGGGAACATTCAGTACTTC.

This clonotype has just a few counts. The chain uses TRBV14 and TRBJ2-1; 7 nucleotides align to TRBD1. There are 13 residues in the CDR3. The germline V gene has CDR1 SGHDN and CDR2 FVKESK. The trim removed 0 bases at V and 12 bases at J, leaving 5 bases unmatched. The CDR3 reads CASSQDSTGRQFF. The CDR3, as DNA: TGTGCCAGCAGCCAAGATTCGACAGGGAGGCAGTTCTTC.

The table lists this clonotype with many counts. The chain is built from TRBV7-2 and TRBJ1-3, with D maybe TRBD1 (6 bases). V lost 6 bases and J 7 bases, leaving 13 bases between the germline ends. The CDR3 is made up of 13 amino acids. Germline CDR1 and CDR2: SGHTA and FQGNSA. This CDR3 reads CASSYGGANTIYF. The CDR3 nucleotides read TGTGCCAGCAGTTACGGGGGCGCGAACACCATATATTTT. The full variable domain, completed using reference TRBV7-2 and TRBJ1-3, is GAGVSQSPSNKVTEKGKDVELRCDPISGHTALYWYRQSLGQGLEFLIYFQGNSAPDKSGLPSDRFSAERTGGSVSTLTIQRTQQEDSAVYLCASSYGGANTIYFGEGSWLTVV.

The chain couples TRBV5-4 to TRBJ2-3; 7 nucleotides agree with TRBD2. Trimming took 5 bases from V and 4 from J; bases not matched to a gene: 10. Germline V CDR1 and CDR2: SGHNT, YYREEE (reference sequence). The CDR3 spans 15 residues. The CDR3 nucleotides read TGTGCCAGCAGTTTGCCGACTAGCTTCGCAGATACGCAGTATTTT. It translates to CASSLPTSFADTQYF.

This clonotype was recorded a few times. V is TRBV2 and J is TRBJ2-3, with D possibly TRBD2 on 5 matching bases. From germline, CDR1 is SNHLY and CDR2 FYNNEI. The V end lost 6 bases, the J end lost 2 bases, and 9 bases lay between the germline ends. CDR3 length: 13 residues. CDR3 residues: CASRVDYTDTQYF. The CDR3 coding sequence is TGTGCCAGCAGGGTAGACTACACAGATACGCAGTATTTT.

This clonotype was recorded at least ten times. The chain carries TRBV7-2 and TRBJ1-3; no reliable D call. The germline gives CDR1 SGHTA, CDR2 FQGNSA. The CDR3 covers 15 residues. Trimming stripped 4 bases from V and 7 bases from J, with 17 bases between. The CDR3 region is CASSSNLRLGNTIYF. The CDR3 region has the DNA TGTGCCAGCAGCTCTAACCTGAGATTGGGCAACACCATATATTTT.

In its sample, this clonotype was seen many times. The V and J genes are TRBV5-6 and TRBJ2-4; a weak D match, TRBD1 (5 bases). CDR3 size: 15 residues. Between the trimmed V and J ends, which lost 4 bases and 2 bases, there was a span of 13 bases. Per germline, CDR1 SGHDT and CDR2 YYEEEE. CDR3 protein: CASSTGHFSKNIQYF. CDR3 coding DNA: TGTGCCAGCAGCACTGGACACTTCTCCAAAAACATTCAGTACTTC. The full variable domain, with the rest looked up from reference TRBV5-6 and TRBJ2-4, is DAGVTQSPTHLIKTRGQQVTLRCSPKSGHDTVSWYQQALGQGPQFIFQYYEEEERQRGNFPDRFSGHQFPNYSSELNVNALLLGDSALYLCASSTGHFSKNIQYFGAGTRLSVL.

Points on this clonotype: A much larger clone differs from this one at a single base, so this may be a read error. The final CDR3 position lacks the conserved phenylalanine or tryptophan, pointing to a likely read error. This chain joins TRBV6-2 or TRBV6-3 and TRBJ2-1; D could derive from TRBD1 or TRBD2 (6 bases each). Trimming shortened V by 7 bases and J by 8 bases, and 18 bases separated the two germline ends. The CDR3 consists of 14 residues. Per the germline V gene, CDR1 is MNHEY and CDR2 is SVGEGT. The CDR3 DNA reads TGTGCCAGCATCGAAGGGGGGAGTGTCGATGAGCAGTTCCTC. Amino acid sequence: CASIEGGSVDEQFL.

This clonotype appeared many times. This chain uses TRBV29-1 with TRBJ2-3; TRBD1 might be the D (7 bases). The germline V gene has CDR1 SQVTM and CDR2 ANQGSEA. CDR3 size: 14 residues. V lost 8 bases and J lost 3, with 18 bases in between. Written as DNA, the CDR3 is TGCAGCTCTGGCCACAGGGGAGGAACAGATACGCAGTATTTT. As protein: CSSGHRGGTDTQYF.

This clonotype was seen many times. The genes are TRBV5-1 and TRBJ1-2, with D hard to call. The CDR3 runs to 13 residues. V lost 0 bases and J lost 3, with 6 bases in between. CDR1 is SGHRS, CDR2 YFSETQ, per germline. Here the CDR3 reads CASSLEGDYGYTF. In DNA, the CDR3 is TGCGCCAGCAGCTTGGAGGGTGACTATGGCTACACCTTC.